Shown below are 20 T cell receptor beta chains from a single sample sequenced in a study of radiotherapy plus CTLA-4 blockade in lung cancer. TCRdb keeps only in-frame clones here, not all; method: immunoSEQ multiplex PCR. The table shows tens of thousands of clones, with around 85% occurring only once. The input for sequencing was peripheral blood, taken from a patient treated with radiotherapy plus ipilimumab. These receptors were obtained from a human donor with non-small cell lung cancer who had a complete response to radiotherapy plus ipilimumab.

V is TRBV29-1 and J is TRBJ2-1; 15 nucleotides match TRBD2. The CDR3 consists of 16 residues. Germline values: CDR1 SQVTM, CDR2 ANQGSEA. Trimming removed 7 bases from V and 8 bases from J; junction bases left unmatched: 12. The CDR3 here is CSARGRTSGREHEQFF. CDR3 sequence (DNA): TGCAGCGCCCGAGGGCGGACTAGCGGGAGGGAACATGAGCAGTTCTTC.

This chain uses TRBV4-1 with TRBJ2-5, with a weak D call TRBD1 (6 bases). The DNA end favors TRBJ2-7, so the J call may be wrong. Germline V gene lookup returns CDR1 MGHRA and CDR2 YSYEKL. The CDR3 has 15 residues. The DNA for the CDR3 is TGCGCCAGCAGCCAACCTGGGCAGGGGACCTACGAGCAGTACTTC. Its translation is CASSQPGQGTYEQYF.

The chain couples TRBV11-2 to TRBJ2-2; a possible D gene is TRBD2 (6 bases). CDR1 and CDR2 (germline): SGHAT, FQNNGV. Trimming shortened V by 2 bases and J by 1 base, and 14 bases separated the two germline ends. The CDR3 length is 17 residues. CDR3 residues: CASSLYGGGLNTGELFF. CDR3 coding DNA: TGTGCCAGCAGCTTATATGGGGGAGGCCTGAACACCGGGGAGCTGTTTTTT.

This chain links TRBV11-2 with TRBJ1-3; TRBD1 is a possible D gene (6 bases). CDR1 is SGHAT and CDR2 is FQNNGV in the germline V gene. The germline V and J ends were trimmed by 6 bases and 0 bases, with 9 bases remaining between them. The length of the CDR3 is 14 residues. CDR3 bases: TGTGCCAGCAGGCCGACAGGCTCTGGAAACACCATATATTTT. Protein: CASRPTGSGNTIYF.

The chain recombines TRBV5-1 with TRBJ1-1; D uncertain. Germline CDR1 reads SGHRS; CDR2 reads YFSETQ. V was cut by 4 bases and J by 1 base, with 8 bases left in between. This CDR3 is 13 amino acids long. The CDR3 DNA reads as TGCGCCAGCAGCCCCACGGGGAACACTGAAGCTTTCTTT. Translating gives CASSPTGNTEAFF.

Only a few counts were recorded for this clone. The chain is built from TRBV9 and TRBJ1-3; D is uncertain. The CDR3 totals 14 residues. Germline V gives CDR1 SGDLS, CDR2 YYNGEE. V dropped 4 bases and J dropped 8 bases, with 16 bases sitting between them. The CDR3 nucleotides read TGTGCCAGCAGCTCACAATTGGGCTTTGACACCATATATTTT. It yields the protein CASSSQLGFDTIYF.

This clone has a single count. This chain joins TRBV18 and TRBJ1-5; no firm D call. Per germline, CDR1 KGHSH and CDR2 LQKENI. The CDR3 length is 15 residues. V lost 5 bases and J 7 bases, leaving 18 bases between the germline ends. The CDR3 here is CASSSVVRGYQPQHF. CDR3 nucleotide sequence: TGTGCCAGCTCATCTGTGGTGAGAGGGTACCAGCCCCAGCATTTT. Together with reference TRBV18 and TRBJ1-5, the CDR3 gives the full variable domain: NAGVMQNPRHLVRRRGQEARLRCSPMKGHSHVYWYRQLPEEGLKFMVYLQKENIIDESGMPKERFSAEFPKEGPSILRIQQVVRGDSAAYFCASSSVVRGYQPQHFGDGTRLSIL.

This clone was recorded once. This chain joins TRBV4-2 and TRBJ2-1; TRBD2 matches 11 bases. Per germline, CDR1 LGHNA and CDR2 YNFKEQ. Trimming at V came to 3 bases and at J to 7 bases, leaving 2 bases not matched to a gene. This CDR3 has 14 residues. The CDR3 coding sequence is TGTGCCAGCAGCCAGGGACTAGCGGAAAATGAGCAGTTCTTC. The encoded protein is CASSQGLAENEQFF.

The V and J genes are TRBV5-8 and TRBJ1-2, with 9 bases that match TRBD1. V gave up 3 bases and J gave up 8 bases; unmatched junction bases: 8. This CDR3 is built from 14 residues. Germline V gene sequence: CDR1 SGHTS, CDR2 YDEGEE. The CDR3 loop reads CASSSRQGERGYTF. In DNA form, the CDR3 reads TGTGCCAGCAGCTCCAGACAGGGGGAACGGGGCTACACCTTC. The full variable domain, with the rest looked up from reference TRBV5-8 and TRBJ1-2, is EAGVTQSPTHLIKTRGQQATLRCSPISGHTSVYWYQQALGLGLQFLLWYDEGEERNRGNFPPRFSGRQFPNYSSELNVNALELEDSALYLCASSSRQGERGYTFGSGTRLTVV.

The J gene is TRBJ1-2, the V gene TRBV27; no definite D call. The CDR3 is made up of 15 amino acids. The germline V and J ends were trimmed by 3 bases and 1 base, with 12 bases remaining between them. Per germline, CDR1 MNHEY and CDR2 SMNVEV (reference sequence). Here the CDR3 reads CASSFLSAGNYGYTF. The CDR3 DNA sequence: TGTGCCAGCAGTTTTCTTTCGGCGGGTAACTATGGCTACACCTTC.

The chain couples TRBV20-1 to TRBJ2-7; D call uncertain. V was cut by 6 bases and J by 1 base, with 4 bases left in between. Per germline, CDR1 DFQATT and CDR2 SNEGSKA (reference sequence). CDR3 size: 10 residues. The CDR3 loop reads CSAASYEQYF. CDR3 DNA: TGCAGTGCAGCATCCTACGAGCAGTACTTC.

The V and J genes are TRBV2 and TRBJ1-5, with D possibly TRBD1 on 6 matching bases. CDR3 length: 16 amino acids. Deletions cut 7 bases from V and 0 bases from J, with 16 bases between. Germline V gene sequence: CDR1 SNHLY, CDR2 FYNNEI. The DNA of the CDR3 is TGTGCCAGCACCCGATGGGAGGGGGATAGCAATCAGCCCCAGCATTTT. It codes for CASTRWEGDSNQPQHF.

This clone was found once. This chain uses TRBV7-2 with TRBJ2-5, with TRBD2 matching 15 bases. Germline CDR1 reads SGHTA; CDR2 reads FQGNSA. The CDR3 contains 17 residues. With 4 bases clipped from V and 3 bases from J, the junction kept 6 bases outside the gene matches. The CDR3 reads CASSSGTSGGIKETQYF. CDR3 coding DNA: TGTGCCAGCAGCTCCGGGACTAGCGGGGGGATCAAAGAGACCCAGTACTTC.

This clone came up a few times. The V and J genes are TRBV6-1 and TRBJ2-2, with 7 bases matching TRBD2. The germline V gene has CDR1 MNHNS and CDR2 SASEGT. V trimming: 4 bases; J trimming: 7 bases; junction bases outside the gene matches: 6. This CDR3 is built from 14 residues. The CDR3 spells CASSVWGGNGELFF. DNA for the CDR3: TGTGCCAGCAGTGTATGGGGGGGGAACGGGGAGCTGTTTTTT.

The chain links TRBV19 to TRBJ2-3, with 7 bases that match TRBD2. CDR1 and CDR2 from the germline V gene are LNHDA and SQIVND (reference sequence). This CDR3 spans 16 amino acids. J lost 2 bases, V lost 6 bases, and 11 bases had no gene match. The CDR3 DNA is TGTGCCAGTAGCGGCGGTGGGGCGGGGGACACAGATACGCAGTATTTT. Translating it yields CASSGGGAGDTDTQYF.

The chain employs TRBV23-1 and TRBJ2-2; the D is unclear. TRBV23-1 is recorded as an ORF, its role being uncertain. The CDR3 runs 14 residues. V dropped 6 bases and J dropped 3 bases, with 11 bases sitting between them. CDR3 region: CASSMLRYTGELFF. The DNA for the CDR3 is TGCGCCAGCAGCATGCTGCGGTACACCGGGGAGCTGTTTTTT.

The rearrangement links TRBV4-3 to TRBJ1-1; 7 nucleotides line up with TRBD1. V was pared by 1 base and J by 6 bases, with 5 bases of the junction left unmatched. The germline CDR1 and CDR2 sequences are LGHNA and YSLEER. The CDR3 loop spans 14 amino acids. CDR3 loop: CASSQGTGPAEAFF. Written as DNA, the CDR3 is TGCGCCAGCAGCCAAGGGACAGGTCCCGCTGAAGCTTTCTTT.

The genes are TRBV19 and TRBJ1-2; D uncertain. The CDR3 has 14 residues. Trimming pared 5 bases from V and 6 bases from J, leaving 16 bases between. Germline-derived CDR1 and CDR2 are LNHDA and SQIVND (reference sequence). The CDR3 reads CASSSPSGINGYTF. CDR3 sequence (DNA): TGTGCCAGTAGTTCCCCGTCGGGGATAAATGGCTACACCTTC.

The CDR3 nucleotides are TGTGCCAGCTCACCAGGGACAACGCTCTACGAGCAGTACGTC. Encoded protein: CASSPGTTLYEQYV. This chain joins TRBV18 and TRBJ2-7, with a possible D match to TRBD1 (6 bases). The CDR3 runs to 14 residues. Deletions cut 2 bases from V and 3 bases from J, with 11 bases between. Germline CDR1 and CDR2: KGHSH and LQKENI.

The genes are TRBV19 and TRBJ2-5; 8 positions match TRBD1. The CDR3 totals 13 residues. CDR1 is LNHDA and CDR2 is SQIVND in the germline V gene (reference sequence). V shed 4 bases and J 5 bases; nucleotides not matched to a gene: 3. The CDR3 loop reads CASSTRGLETQYF. CDR3 nucleotides: TGTGCCAGTAGTACCAGGGGGCTGGAGACCCAGTACTTC.